A single sample is the source of the 17 T cell receptor beta chains below, sequenced in a study. Each CDR3 protein is one row after TCRdb ran MiXCR on the RT-PCR reads. The data contain about 680,000 distinct CDR3 sequences, 13% to 15% of them seen just once; the ten biggest clones take up 3.6%. The sample consisted of memory CD4+ T cells from blood. The receptors were sampled from a female donor in good health, serving as a healthy control.

This clonotype was found a few times. This rearrangement joins TRBV4-2 to TRBJ2-1; 7 nucleotides match TRBD2. Germline V lookup: CDR1 LGHNA, CDR2 YNFKEQ. The CDR3 is 15 residues long. V shed 3 bases and J 6 bases; nucleotides not matched to a gene: 8. CDR3 coding DNA: TGTGCCAGCAGCCAGTCTAGCGGAAACGTCAATGAGCAGTTCTTC. This encodes CASSQSSGNVNEQFF.

This clonotype has ten or more counts. The rearrangement uses TRBV12-3 or TRBV12-4 and TRBJ2-1; TRBD1 might be the D (6 bases). The V end was cut by 5 bases, the J end by 4 bases, with 21 bases between. The CDR3 consists of 17 residues. Written as DNA, the CDR3 is TGTGCCAGCAGTCAGAAGATCGGTCTCGGGACATACAATGAGCAGTTCTTC. It specifies CASSQKIGLGTYNEQFF.

This chain links TRBV29-1 with TRBJ1-2; no definite D call. This CDR3 region has 14 residues. Trimming cost V 2 bases and J 4 bases, with 14 bases left between them. Germline V gene data show CDR1 as SQVTM and CDR2 as ANQGSEA. The DNA for the CDR3 is TGCAGCGTTGAAATGGGGTCGGAGGGCTATGGCTACACCTTC. This translates into CSVEMGSEGYGYTF.

Remarks on this clonotype: A much larger clone sits a single nucleotide away, making a read error possible. This chain links TRBV5-4 with TRBJ1-1, with a possible D match to TRBD1 (5 bases). Germline CDR1 SGHNT, CDR2 YYREEE (reference sequence). There are 12 residues in the CDR3. Trimming pared 2 bases from V and 5 bases from J, leaving 7 bases between. CDR3 region: CASSLQETEAFF. CDR3 coding DNA: TGTGCCAGCAGCTTACAGGAAACTGAAGCTTTCTTT.

This chain joins TRBV7-9 and TRBJ1-2, with a possible D match to TRBD1 (5 bases). The CDR3 covers 15 residues. Germline loops: CDR1 SEHNR, CDR2 FQNEAQ (reference sequence). Trimming pared 6 bases from V and 4 bases from J, leaving 18 bases between. Here the CDR3 DNA reads TGTGCCAGCAGTCCTCGGGACTTGGAGGGCTATGGCTACACCTTC. It specifies CASSPRDLEGYGYTF. Using reference TRBV7-9 and TRBJ1-2 for the parts outside the CDR3, the full variable domain is DTGVSQNPRHKITKRGQNVTFRCDPISEHNRLYWYRQTLGQGPEFLTYFQNEAQLEKSRLLSDRFSAERPKGSFSTLEIQRTEQGDSAMYLCASSPRDLEGYGYTFGSGTRLTVV.

This clonotype was recorded at least ten times. V and J are TRBV29-1 and TRBJ2-7; D uncertain. The V end was cut by 3 bases, the J end by 6 bases, with 15 bases between. This CDR3 is 13 amino acids long. CDR1 and CDR2 (germline): SQVTM, ANQGSEA. The CDR3 DNA sequence: TGCAGCGTTGAGGTACGGTCATTCGGCGAGCAGTACTTC. Amino acid sequence: CSVEVRSFGEQYF.

The chain joins TRBV7-9 to TRBJ1-6; 7 positions agree with TRBD1. In germline, CDR1 is SEHNR, CDR2 FQNEAQ (reference sequence). The CDR3 extends over 16 amino acids. The V segment lost 1 base and the J segment 10 bases; nucleotides outside the gene matches: 10. The CDR3 sequence: CASSLDRDRGHSPLHF. The CDR3, as DNA: TGTGCCAGCAGCTTAGACCGGGACAGAGGCCACTCACCCCTCCACTTT. The variable domain in full, completed from reference TRBV7-9 and TRBJ1-6, reads DTGVSQNPRHKITKRGQNVTFRCDPISEHNRLYWYRQTLGQGPEFLTYFQNEAQLEKSRLLSDRFSAERPKGSFSTLEIQRTEQGDSAMYLCASSLDRDRGHSPLHFGNGTRLTVT.

This clonotype was seen ten or more times. The genes are TRBV12-3 or TRBV12-4 and TRBJ1-2; weak D call: TRBD1 (6 bases). The V end lost 5 bases, the J end lost 8 bases, and 15 bases lay between the germline ends. The CDR3 is 13 amino acids. CDR3 in DNA: TGTGCCAGCAGTCAATCGGGGGGCTGGGGCTACACCTTC. Translation gives CASSQSGGWGYTF.

This clonotype was found a few times. The chain joins TRBV7-2 to TRBJ2-1; possibly TRBD2 for D (5 bases). The V and J ends lost 1 base and 5 bases respectively, with 9 bases between them. The CDR3 contains 14 residues. The germline CDR1 and CDR2 sequences are SGHTA and FQGNSA. The CDR3 DNA reads as TGTGCCAGCAGCTTAGAACCTAGCAACAATGAGCAGTTCTTC. This translates into CASSLEPSNNEQFF.

The sample holds many counts of this clonotype. The chain uses TRBV7-2 and TRBJ2-2; 9 positions match TRBD2. In germline, CDR1 is SGHTA, CDR2 FQGNSA. The CDR3 length is 16 residues. V was clipped by 2 bases and J by 5 bases; unmatched bases: 6. The CDR3 reads CASSLIAGVGTGELFF. CDR3 DNA sequence: TGTGCCAGCAGCTTAATAGCGGGAGTTGGAACCGGGGAGCTGTTTTTT.

The chain links TRBV28 to TRBJ1-2; D remains ambiguous. The CDR3 has 14 residues. Trimming removed 6 bases at V and 5 bases at J, with 16 bases between. Germline lookup yields CDR1 MDHEN and CDR2 SYDVKM. The CDR3 DNA reads TGTGCCAGCAGCCTTTCCCAAGCGGGGTATGGCTACACCTTC. It codes for CASSLSQAGYGYTF.

This clonotype was observed many times. The J gene is TRBJ2-3, the V gene TRBV11-2, with D possibly matching TRBD2 (5 bases). V was shortened by 5 bases and J by 1 base, with 13 bases between the two germline ends. This CDR3 has 15 residues. Germline V CDR1 and CDR2: SGHAT, FQNNGV. The CDR3 protein is CASSQLVVGTDTQYF. The DNA for the CDR3 is TGTGCCAGCAGCCAACTAGTTGTCGGCACAGATACGCAGTATTTT.

The V call is TRBV5-1, the J call TRBJ2-1; 7 bases are a match to TRBD1. J was trimmed by 0 bases and V by 7 bases; bases with no gene match: 10. The germline gives CDR1 SGHRS, CDR2 YFSETQ. CDR3 size: 16 residues. The CDR3: CASRPPGTVSYNEQFF. Written as DNA, the CDR3 is TGCGCCAGCCGCCCTCCCGGGACAGTCTCCTACAATGAGCAGTTCTTC.

This clonotype was counted only a few times. The chain joins TRBV5-1 to TRBJ2-2, with 10 bases lining up with TRBD2. CDR1 and CDR2 from the germline V gene are SGHRS and YFSETQ. The CDR3 covers 16 residues. The V and J ends lost 3 bases and 5 bases, in that order; junction bases with no gene match: 7. The CDR3 DNA sequence: TGCGCCAGCAGCTCGGGACTAGCGTTGGGAACCGGGGAGCTGTTTTTT. Encoded protein: CASSSGLALGTGELFF.

This clonotype was found a few times. This chain uses TRBV5-1 with TRBJ2-3; possible D gene TRBD1, 5 bases. Germline CDR1 and CDR2: SGHRS and YFSETQ. This CDR3 comprises 16 residues. V lost 5 bases to trimming and J lost 0 bases, with 16 bases between them. The CDR3 loop reads CASRDPRVTSTDTQYF. For the CDR3, the DNA is TGCGCCAGCAGAGACCCCAGGGTCACTAGCACAGATACGCAGTATTTT.

The chain joins TRBV9 to TRBJ2-1, with 7 nucleotides matching TRBD2. The CDR3 has 15 residues. Germline lookup yields CDR1 SGDLS and CDR2 YYNGEE. The ends lost 4 bases at V and 5 bases at J; junction bases unmatched: 9. This chain's CDR3 is CASSLQPGGHNEQFF. CDR3 coding DNA: TGTGCCAGCAGCTTGCAACCGGGAGGCCACAATGAGCAGTTCTTC. Drawing the rest from reference TRBV9 and TRBJ2-1, the complete variable domain is DSGVTQTPKHLITATGQRVTLRCSPRSGDLSVYWYQQSLDQGLQFLIQYYNGEERAKGNILERFSAQQFPDLHSELNLSSLELGDSALYFCASSLQPGGHNEQFFGPGTRLTVL.

This clonotype came up a few times. The J gene is TRBJ1-1, the V gene TRBV7-9, with no clear D. V was trimmed by 4 bases and J by 3 bases, leaving 9 bases between them. Germline lookup yields CDR1 SEHNR and CDR2 FQNEAQ (reference sequence). The CDR3 spans 13 residues. The CDR3 DNA reads TGTGCCAGCAGCTCGAGTTCTTACACTGAAGCTTTCTTT. Protein sequence: CASSSSSYTEAFF.